One and the same sample provided the 16 T cell receptor beta chains below, sequenced in a study of blood T cell repertoires in COVID-19. Libraries were prepared by immunoSEQ multiplex PCR; TCRdb keeps only in-frame clonotypes and omits some of them. The table has 85,000 to 100,000 clones, around three quarters seen once; the top ten hold roughly 8.2%. Sequencing input: peripheral blood. The source is a man aged 45 to 65 who had recovered from COVID-19.

The V and J genes are TRBV7-6 and TRBJ2-1, with D possibly TRBD1 on 5 matching bases. This CDR3 region has 12 residues. CDR1 is SGHVS and CDR2 is FNYEAQ in the germline V gene. V shed 5 bases and J shed 7 bases, with 9 bases lying between them. The CDR3 sequence is CASSRTGNEQFF. As DNA, the CDR3 is TGTGCCAGCAGCCGAACAGGAAATGAGCAGTTCTTC.

The chain links TRBV5-1 to TRBJ1-3, with a tentative D call TRBD1 (5 bases). Trimming removed 1 base at V and 4 bases at J, with 12 bases between. CDR3 length: 15 amino acids. Per germline, CDR1 SGHRS and CDR2 YFSETQ. The CDR3 loop reads CASSLIGAGGNTIYF. The CDR3 DNA is TGCGCCAGCAGCTTGATAGGGGCCGGAGGAAACACCATATATTTT.

The rearrangement uses TRBV4-3 and TRBJ2-4, with TRBD1 as a possible D gene (9 bases). V dropped 1 base and J dropped 9 bases, with 22 bases sitting between them. Germline values: CDR1 LGHNA, CDR2 YSLEER. The CDR3 contains 17 residues. The CDR3 protein is CASSQAPGGTGSTIQYF. The DNA for the CDR3 is TGCGCCAGCAGCCAAGCACCGGGGGGGACAGGGTCTACCATTCAGTACTTC.

V usage is TRBV19 and J usage is TRBJ1-5; TRBD1 is a possible D gene (5 bases). The germline gives CDR1 LNHDA, CDR2 SQIVND (reference sequence). The CDR3 contains 15 residues. Trimming removed 6 bases from V and 0 bases from J, with 12 bases in between. CDR3 sequence: CASSTGNLSNQPQHF. As DNA, the CDR3 is TGTGCCAGTAGCACAGGTAACCTTAGCAATCAGCCCCAGCATTTT.

The V gene is TRBV2, the J gene TRBJ2-7; tentatively, D is TRBD1 (6 bases). Trimming took off 1 base at V and 8 bases at J, with 12 bases between the two ends. The length of the CDR3 is 13 residues. CDR1 SNHLY and CDR2 FYNNEI come from the germline V gene. Written as DNA, the CDR3 is TGTGCCAGCAGTGAAGGGGGAACAGGGAAGCAGTACTTC. Translated: CASSEGGTGKQYF.

V usage is TRBV3-1 (or the pseudogene TRBV3-2) and J usage is TRBJ2-5; 8 bases fit TRBD1. Germline V lookup: CDR1 LGHDT, CDR2 YNNKEL (reference sequence). This CDR3 has 14 amino acids. J gave up 5 bases and V 4 bases, and 6 bases lay outside the gene matches. The chain's CDR3 is CASSPTGGGETQYF. As DNA, the CDR3 is TGTGCCAGCAGCCCTACAGGGGGTGGGGAGACCCAGTACTTC.

The J gene is TRBJ2-5, the V gene TRBV5-1; 9 positions match TRBD1. V lost 0 bases to trimming and J lost 2 bases; unmatched junction nucleotides: 2. Per germline, CDR1 SGHRS and CDR2 YFSETQ. The CDR3 length is 15 residues. In nucleotides, the CDR3 is TGCGCCAGCAGCTTGGTGGGACAGGGACAAGAGACCCAGTACTTC. The encoded protein is CASSLVGQGQETQYF.

This chain links TRBV19 with TRBJ1-1, with D perhaps TRBD1 (5 bases). The ends were cut back, 4 bases at V and 1 base at J, with 19 bases in the middle. Per the germline V gene, CDR1 is LNHDA and CDR2 is SQIVND (reference sequence). This CDR3 region has 17 residues. The CDR3 DNA is TGTGCCAGTAGTAAGGGGCGGGATCCTACAAGGAACACTGAAGCTTTCTTT. Amino acid sequence: CASSKGRDPTRNTEAFF.

The chain carries TRBV25-1 and TRBJ2-1, with a weak D call TRBD2 (5 bases). CDR1 and CDR2 from the germline V gene are MGHDK and SYGVNS. The CDR3 loop spans 14 amino acids. Trimming shortened V by 4 bases and J by 9 bases, and 16 bases separated the two germline ends. CDR3 nucleotide sequence: TGTGCCAGCAGTGCGGACTCCGTTTATAGTGAGCAGTTCTTC. Translation gives CASSADSVYSEQFF.

This clone came up a few times. The V gene is TRBV9, the J gene TRBJ2-1, with 12 bases identical to TRBD2. Germline CDR1 SGDLS, CDR2 YYNGEE. The CDR3 spans 15 residues. Unmatched junction bases numbered 5, after V lost 3 bases and J lost 7 bases. The CDR3 bases are TGTGCCAGCAGCGGAACTAGCGGGAGGAGGAATGAGCAGTTCTTC. Translation gives CASSGTSGRRNEQFF.

The chain is built from TRBV9 and TRBJ1-2; D is possibly TRBD1 (5 bases). Germline lookup yields CDR1 SGDLS and CDR2 YYNGEE. V dropped 6 bases and J dropped 5 bases, with 11 bases sitting between them. The CDR3 extends over 12 amino acids. CDR3 loop: CASTAGPYGYTF. The CDR3 DNA follows: TGTGCCAGCACAGCAGGGCCGTATGGCTACACCTTC.

The chain combines TRBV28 with TRBJ2-3, with 7 positions matching TRBD2. Looked up from germline, CDR1 is MDHEN and CDR2 is SYDVKM. Germline trimming cut 10 bases from V and 0 bases from J; bases unmatched to any gene: 7. This CDR3 is 14 amino acids long. The CDR3 spells CATMSGTSTDTQYF. The DNA for the CDR3 is TGTGCCACCATGAGCGGGACTAGCACAGATACGCAGTATTTT.

This sequence joins TRBV19 and TRBJ1-1; D gene ambiguous. The CDR3 has 16 residues. V lost 5 bases and J 1 base, leaving 17 bases between the germline ends. The V gene's germline CDR1 is LNHDA and CDR2 SQIVND (reference sequence). The CDR3 DNA reads TGTGCCAGTAGTGACACACTTCAAAGATGGAACACTGAAGCTTTCTTT. Its protein product is CASSDTLQRWNTEAFF. Variable domain in full (rest from reference TRBV19 and TRBJ1-1): DGGITQSPKYLFRKEGQNVTLSCEQNLNHDAMYWYRQDPGQGLRLIYYSQIVNDFQKGDIAEGYSVSREKKESFPLTVTSAQKNPTAFYLCASSDTLQRWNTEAFFGQGTRLTVV.

This clone was seen more than once but under ten times. The chain is built from TRBV5-6 and TRBJ2-7; D unresolved. The V and J ends lost 2 bases and 0 bases respectively, with 9 bases between them. Germline values: CDR1 SGHDT, CDR2 YYEEEE. The CDR3 sequence is 14 residues long. DNA for the CDR3: TGTGCCAGCAGCTTCGGCGGTGCCTCCTACGAGCAGTACTTC. It yields the protein CASSFGGASYEQYF. The full variable domain, its missing parts supplied by reference TRBV5-6 and TRBJ2-7, is DAGVTQSPTHLIKTRGQQVTLRCSPKSGHDTVSWYQQALGQGPQFIFQYYEEEERQRGNFPDRFSGHQFPNYSSELNVNALLLGDSALYLCASSFGGASYEQYFGPGTRLTVT.

The V and J genes are TRBV19 and TRBJ1-4, with 7 bases matching TRBD1. After removal of 6 bases from V and 8 bases from J, the junction contained 6 bases not matched to a gene. Germline V gene lookup returns CDR1 LNHDA and CDR2 SQIVND (reference sequence). This CDR3 has 13 residues. The CDR3 region has the DNA TGTGCCAGTAGAAACAGGGGTAAAGAAAAACTGTTTTTT. It specifies CASRNRGKEKLFF.

DNA for the CDR3: TGTGCCAGCTCACCAGACAGGCAAACCTACGAGCAGTACTTC. It encodes CASSPDRQTYEQYF. V usage is TRBV18 and J usage is TRBJ2-7; D may be TRBD1 (6 bases). The germline CDR1 and CDR2 sequences are KGHSH and LQKENI. Trimming shortened V by 2 bases and J by 2 bases, and 10 bases separated the two germline ends. The CDR3 loop spans 14 amino acids. Supplemented by reference TRBV18 and TRBJ2-7, the full variable domain reads NAGVMQNPRHLVRRRGQEARLRCSPMKGHSHVYWYRQLPEEGLKFMVYLQKENIIDESGMPKERFSAEFPKEGPSILRIQQVVRGDSAAYFCASSPDRQTYEQYFGPGTRLTVT.